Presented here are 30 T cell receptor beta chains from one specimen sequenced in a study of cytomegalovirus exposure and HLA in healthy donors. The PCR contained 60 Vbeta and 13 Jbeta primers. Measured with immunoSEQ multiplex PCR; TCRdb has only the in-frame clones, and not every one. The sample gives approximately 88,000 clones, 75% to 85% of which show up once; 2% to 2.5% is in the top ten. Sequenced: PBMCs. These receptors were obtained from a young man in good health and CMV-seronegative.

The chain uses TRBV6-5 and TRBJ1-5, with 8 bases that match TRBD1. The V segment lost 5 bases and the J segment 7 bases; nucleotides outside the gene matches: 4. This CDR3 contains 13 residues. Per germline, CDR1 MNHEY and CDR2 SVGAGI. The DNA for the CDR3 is TGTGCCAGCAGTGGAGACAGGGGACAGCCCCAGCATTTT. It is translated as CASSGDRGQPQHF.

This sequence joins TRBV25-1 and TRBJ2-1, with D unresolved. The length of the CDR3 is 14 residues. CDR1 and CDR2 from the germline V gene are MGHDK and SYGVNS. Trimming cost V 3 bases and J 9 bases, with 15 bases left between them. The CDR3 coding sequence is TGTGCCAGCAGTGAGAGCTGGCGGCGATTTGAGCAGTTCTTC. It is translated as CASSESWRRFEQFF.

The CDR3 DNA is TGTGCCAGCAGCGTCTCCGCTAATGAAAAACTGTTTTTT. It codes for CASSVSANEKLFF. The V gene is TRBV9, the J gene TRBJ1-4; no clear D. CDR3 length equals 13 residues. Germline lookup yields CDR1 SGDLS and CDR2 YYNGEE. Trimming removed 2 bases at V and 3 bases at J, with 5 bases between.

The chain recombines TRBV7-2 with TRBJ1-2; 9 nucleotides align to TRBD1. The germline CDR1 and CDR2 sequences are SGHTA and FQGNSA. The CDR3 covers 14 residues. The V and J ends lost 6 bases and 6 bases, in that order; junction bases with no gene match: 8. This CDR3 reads CASRPLRQGDGYTF. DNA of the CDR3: TGTGCCAGCAGGCCCTTGAGACAGGGGGATGGCTACACCTTC.

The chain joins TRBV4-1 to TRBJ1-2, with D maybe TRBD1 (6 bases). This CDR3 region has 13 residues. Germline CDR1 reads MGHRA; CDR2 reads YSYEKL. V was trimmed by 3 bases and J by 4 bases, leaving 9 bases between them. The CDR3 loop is CASSQTGTYGYTF. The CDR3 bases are TGCGCCAGCAGCCAGACAGGCACCTATGGCTACACCTTC.

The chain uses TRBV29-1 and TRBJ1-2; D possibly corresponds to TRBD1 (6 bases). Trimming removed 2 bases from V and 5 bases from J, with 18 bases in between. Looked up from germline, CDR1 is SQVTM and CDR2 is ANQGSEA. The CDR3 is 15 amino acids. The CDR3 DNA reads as TGCAGCGTTGAACTCGGAAGCAGGGGCGCATATGGCTACACCTTC. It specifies CSVELGSRGAYGYTF. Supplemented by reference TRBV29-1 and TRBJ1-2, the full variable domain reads SAVISQKPSRDICQRGTSLTIQCQVDSQVTMMFWYRQQPGQSLTLIATANQGSEATYESGFVIDKFPISRPNLTFSTLTVSNMSPEDSSIYLCSVELGSRGAYGYTFGSGTRLTVV.

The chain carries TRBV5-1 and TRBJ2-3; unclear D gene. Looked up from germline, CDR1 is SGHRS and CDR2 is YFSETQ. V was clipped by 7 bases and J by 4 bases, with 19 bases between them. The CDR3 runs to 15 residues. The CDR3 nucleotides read TGCGCCAGCTCACCCCCAGGCAGTAACGCAGATACGCAGTATTTT. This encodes CASSPPGSNADTQYF.

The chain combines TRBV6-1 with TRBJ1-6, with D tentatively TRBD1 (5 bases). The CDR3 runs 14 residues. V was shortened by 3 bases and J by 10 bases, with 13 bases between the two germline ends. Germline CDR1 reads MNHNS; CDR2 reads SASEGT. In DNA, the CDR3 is TGTGCCAGCAGTGAGACAGTCCCAGGGTCACCCCTCCACTTT. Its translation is CASSETVPGSPLHF.

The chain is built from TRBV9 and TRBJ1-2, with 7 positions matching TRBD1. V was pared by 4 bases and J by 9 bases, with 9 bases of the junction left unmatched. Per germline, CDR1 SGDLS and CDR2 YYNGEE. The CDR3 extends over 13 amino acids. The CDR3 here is CASSTRGGPRYTF. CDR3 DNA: TGTGCCAGCAGCACCAGAGGGGGCCCACGCTACACCTTC.

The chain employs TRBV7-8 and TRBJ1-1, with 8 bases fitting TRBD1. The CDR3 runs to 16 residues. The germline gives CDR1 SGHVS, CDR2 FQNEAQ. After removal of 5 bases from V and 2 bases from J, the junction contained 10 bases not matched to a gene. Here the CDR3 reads CASSPHGQGLNTEAFF. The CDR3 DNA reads TGTGCCAGCAGCCCCCACGGACAGGGACTTAACACTGAAGCTTTCTTT.

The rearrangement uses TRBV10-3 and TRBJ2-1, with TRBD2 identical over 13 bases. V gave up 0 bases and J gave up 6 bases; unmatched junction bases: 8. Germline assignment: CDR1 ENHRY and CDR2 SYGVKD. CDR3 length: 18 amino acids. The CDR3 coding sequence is TGTGCCATCAGTGAGTCGGAATGGGGACTAGCGGGGAGCAATGAGCAGTTCTTC. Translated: CAISESEWGLAGSNEQFF.

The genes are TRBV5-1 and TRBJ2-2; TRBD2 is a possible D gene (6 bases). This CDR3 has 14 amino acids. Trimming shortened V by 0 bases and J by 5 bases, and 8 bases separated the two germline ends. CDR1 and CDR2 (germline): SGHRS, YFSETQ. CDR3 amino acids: CASSLGRGTGELFF. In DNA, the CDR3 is TGCGCCAGCAGCTTGGGACGGGGGACCGGGGAGCTGTTTTTT.

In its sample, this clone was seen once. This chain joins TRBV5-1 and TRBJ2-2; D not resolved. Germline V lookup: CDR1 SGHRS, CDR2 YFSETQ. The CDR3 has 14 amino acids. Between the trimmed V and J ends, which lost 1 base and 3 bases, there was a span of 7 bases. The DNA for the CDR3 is TGCGCCAGCAGCTTGCTGGCAGACACCGGGGAGCTGTTTTTT. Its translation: CASSLLADTGELFF. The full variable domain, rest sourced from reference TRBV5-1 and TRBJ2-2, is KAGVTQTPRYLIKTRGQQVTLSCSPISGHRSVSWYQQTPGQGLQFLFEYFSETQRNKGNFPGRFSGRQFSNSRSEMNVSTLELGDSALYLCASSLLADTGELFFGEGSRLTVL.

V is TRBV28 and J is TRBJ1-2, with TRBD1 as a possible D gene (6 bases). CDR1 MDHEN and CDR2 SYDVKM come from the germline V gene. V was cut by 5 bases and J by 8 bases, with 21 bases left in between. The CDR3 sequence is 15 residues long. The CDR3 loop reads CASSTVGQPERGYTF. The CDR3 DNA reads TGTGCCAGCAGTACCGTCGGACAGCCTGAAAGGGGCTACACCTTC.

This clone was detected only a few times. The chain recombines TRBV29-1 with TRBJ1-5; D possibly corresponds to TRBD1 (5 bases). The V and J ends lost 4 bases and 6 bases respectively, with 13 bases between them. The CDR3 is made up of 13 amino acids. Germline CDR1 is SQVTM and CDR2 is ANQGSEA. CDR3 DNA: TGCAGCGTTGTAGGCGGGGGAAGTCAGCCCCAGCATTTT. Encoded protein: CSVVGGGSQPQHF. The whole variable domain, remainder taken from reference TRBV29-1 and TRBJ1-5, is SAVISQKPSRDICQRGTSLTIQCQVDSQVTMMFWYRQQPGQSLTLIATANQGSEATYESGFVIDKFPISRPNLTFSTLTVSNMSPEDSSIYLCSVVGGGSQPQHFGDGTRLSIL.

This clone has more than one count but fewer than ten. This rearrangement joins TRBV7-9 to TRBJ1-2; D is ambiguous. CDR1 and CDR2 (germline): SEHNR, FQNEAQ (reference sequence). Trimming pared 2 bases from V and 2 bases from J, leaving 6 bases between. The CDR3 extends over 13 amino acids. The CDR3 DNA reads TGTGCCAGCAGCTTATACAGCAACTATGGCTACACCTTC. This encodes CASSLYSNYGYTF.

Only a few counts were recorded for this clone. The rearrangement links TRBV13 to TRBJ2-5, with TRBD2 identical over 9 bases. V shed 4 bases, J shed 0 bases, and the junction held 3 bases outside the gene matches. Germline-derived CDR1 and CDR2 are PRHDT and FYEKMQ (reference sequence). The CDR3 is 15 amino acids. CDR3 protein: CASSSTSGYQETQYF. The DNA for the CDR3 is TGTGCCAGCAGCTCTACTAGCGGGTACCAAGAGACCCAGTACTTC. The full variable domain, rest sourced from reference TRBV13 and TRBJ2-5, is AAGVIQSPRHLIKEKRETATLKCYPIPRHDTVYWYQQGPGQDPQFLISFYEKMQSDKGSIPDRFSAQQFSDYHSELNMSSLELGDSALYFCASSSTSGYQETQYFGPGTRLLVL.

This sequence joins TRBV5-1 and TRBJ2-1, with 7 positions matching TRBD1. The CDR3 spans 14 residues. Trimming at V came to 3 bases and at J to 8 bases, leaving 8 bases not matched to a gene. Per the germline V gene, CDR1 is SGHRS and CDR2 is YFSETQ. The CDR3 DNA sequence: TGCGCCAGCAGCTCGGGACAGATACGACATGAGCAGTTCTTC. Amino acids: CASSSGQIRHEQFF.

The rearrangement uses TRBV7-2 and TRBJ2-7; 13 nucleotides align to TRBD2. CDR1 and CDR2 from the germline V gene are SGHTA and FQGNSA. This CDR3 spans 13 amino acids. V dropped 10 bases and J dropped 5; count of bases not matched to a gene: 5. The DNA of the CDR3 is TGTGCCACGCGACTAGCGGGGGGTAACGAGCAGTACTTC. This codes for CATRLAGGNEQYF.

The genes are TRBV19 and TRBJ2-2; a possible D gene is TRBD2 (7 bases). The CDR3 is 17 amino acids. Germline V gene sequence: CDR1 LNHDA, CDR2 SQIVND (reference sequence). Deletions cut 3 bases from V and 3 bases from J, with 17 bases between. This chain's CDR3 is CASSMWGGGSDTGELFF. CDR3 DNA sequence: TGTGCCAGTAGTATGTGGGGGGGCGGGTCGGACACCGGGGAGCTGTTTTTT.

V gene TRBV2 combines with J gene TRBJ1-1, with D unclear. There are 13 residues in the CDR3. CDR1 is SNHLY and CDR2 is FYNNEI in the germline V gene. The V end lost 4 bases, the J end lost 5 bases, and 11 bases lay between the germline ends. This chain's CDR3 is CASSVSSWTEAFF. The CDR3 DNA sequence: TGTGCCAGCAGTGTTTCGAGTTGGACTGAAGCTTTCTTT.

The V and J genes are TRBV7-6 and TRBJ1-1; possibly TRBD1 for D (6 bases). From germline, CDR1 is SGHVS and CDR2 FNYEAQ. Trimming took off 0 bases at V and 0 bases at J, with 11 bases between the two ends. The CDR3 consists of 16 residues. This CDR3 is CASSLAGGPLNTEAFF. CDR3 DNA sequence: TGTGCCAGCAGCTTAGCGGGGGGGCCCTTGAACACTGAAGCTTTCTTT.

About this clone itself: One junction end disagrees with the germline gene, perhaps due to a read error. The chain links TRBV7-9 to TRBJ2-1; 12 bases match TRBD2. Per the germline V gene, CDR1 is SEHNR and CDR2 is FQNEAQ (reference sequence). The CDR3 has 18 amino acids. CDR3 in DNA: TGTTCCAGCAGCTCCGGGACTAGCGGGTTCGGCTCCTACAATGAGCAGTTCTTC. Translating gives CSSSSGTSGFGSYNEQFF.

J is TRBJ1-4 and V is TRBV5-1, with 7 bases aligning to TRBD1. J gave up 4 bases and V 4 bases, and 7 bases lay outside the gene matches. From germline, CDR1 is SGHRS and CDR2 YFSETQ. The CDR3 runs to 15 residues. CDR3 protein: CASSVEGQINEKLFF. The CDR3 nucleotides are TGCGCCAGCAGCGTGGAGGGACAGATTAATGAAAAACTGTTTTTT.

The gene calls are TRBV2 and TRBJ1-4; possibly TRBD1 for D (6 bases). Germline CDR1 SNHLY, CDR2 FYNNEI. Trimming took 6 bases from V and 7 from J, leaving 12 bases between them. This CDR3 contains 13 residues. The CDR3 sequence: CASSRGMVEKLFF. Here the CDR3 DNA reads TGTGCCAGCAGCAGGGGAATGGTTGAAAAACTGTTTTTT.

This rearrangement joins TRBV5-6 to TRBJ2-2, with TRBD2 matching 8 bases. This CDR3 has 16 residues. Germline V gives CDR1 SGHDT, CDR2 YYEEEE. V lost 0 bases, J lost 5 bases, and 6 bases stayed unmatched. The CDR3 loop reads CASSLGSSGWTGELFF. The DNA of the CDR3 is TGTGCCAGCAGCTTGGGGTCTAGCGGGTGGACCGGGGAGCTGTTTTTT.

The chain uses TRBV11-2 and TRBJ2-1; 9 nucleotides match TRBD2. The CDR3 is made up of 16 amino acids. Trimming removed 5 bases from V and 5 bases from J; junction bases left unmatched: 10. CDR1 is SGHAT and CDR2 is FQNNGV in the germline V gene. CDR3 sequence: CASSPKERGVDNEQFF. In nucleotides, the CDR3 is TGTGCCAGCAGCCCTAAAGAGCGGGGGGTCGACAATGAGCAGTTCTTC.

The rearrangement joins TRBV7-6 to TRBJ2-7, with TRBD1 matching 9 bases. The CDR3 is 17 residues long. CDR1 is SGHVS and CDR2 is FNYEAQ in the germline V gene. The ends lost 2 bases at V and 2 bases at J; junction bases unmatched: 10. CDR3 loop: CASSLISDGTGTYEQYF. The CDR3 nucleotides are TGTGCCAGCAGCTTAATATCCGACGGGACAGGGACCTACGAGCAGTACTTC.

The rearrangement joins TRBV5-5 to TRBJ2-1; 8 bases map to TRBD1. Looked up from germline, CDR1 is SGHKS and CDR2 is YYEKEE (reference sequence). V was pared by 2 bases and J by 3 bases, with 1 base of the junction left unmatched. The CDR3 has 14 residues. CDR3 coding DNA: TGTGCCAGCAGCTTCGGACAGGGCTACAATGAGCAGTTCTTC. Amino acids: CASSFGQGYNEQFF.

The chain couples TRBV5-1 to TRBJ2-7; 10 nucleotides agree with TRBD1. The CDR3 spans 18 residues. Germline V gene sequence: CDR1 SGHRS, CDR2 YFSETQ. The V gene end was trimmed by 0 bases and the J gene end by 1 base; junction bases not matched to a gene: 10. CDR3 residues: CASSLGGGQGMGSYEQYF. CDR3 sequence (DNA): TGCGCCAGCAGCTTGGGGGGGGGACAGGGGATGGGATCCTACGAGCAGTACTTC.